The 22 T cell receptor beta chains listed next were all sequenced from one sample in a study of T-cell memory formation after mild COVID-19. TCRdb re-called the 5' RACE reads through MiXCR, storing one row per CDR3 protein. The sample contains around 390,000 distinct CDR3 sequences, 16% of which appear only once. Sequenced sample: PBMCs or a T cell subset sorted from them (not recorded which). All receptors derive from a man aged 18 to 35 who had mild COVID-19 (a few samples of this study predate the infection). Cell type and time point are not known.

CDR3 residues: CASSGNYLSQFF. As DNA, the CDR3 is TGTGCCAGCAGTGGCAACTACCTATCGCAGTTCTTC. The genes are TRBV27 and TRBJ2-1; D unresolved. Trimming took 5 bases from V and 12 from J, leaving 14 bases between them. Germline V CDR1 and CDR2: MNHEY, SMNVEV (reference sequence). CDR3 length: 12 residues.

This clonotype was counted only a few times. The CDR3 protein is CASSRLGPNVLTF. The CDR3 bases are TGTGCCAGCAGCCGACTGGGGCCCAACGTCCTGACTTTC. V gene TRBV3-1 combines with J gene TRBJ2-6; tentatively, D is TRBD1 (5 bases). The CDR3 extends over 13 amino acids. CDR1 LGHDT and CDR2 YNNKEL come from the germline V gene (reference sequence). The V and J ends lost 4 bases and 8 bases respectively, with 9 bases between them.

The chain combines TRBV11-2 with TRBJ2-5; D unresolved. The CDR3 is 13 amino acids. The germline V gene encodes CDR1 SGHAT and CDR2 FQNNGV. With 5 bases removed from V and 2 bases from J, the gap between germline ends came to 9 bases. The CDR3 DNA follows: TGTGCCAGCAGCCCGACTGAACAAGAGACCCAGTACTTC. Protein: CASSPTEQETQYF.

This clonotype was seen more than once but under ten times. This sequence joins TRBV20-1 and TRBJ2-5; D possibly corresponds to TRBD1 (5 bases). Per the germline V gene, CDR1 is DFQATT and CDR2 is SNEGSKA (reference sequence). Between the trimmed V and J ends, which lost 5 bases and 1 base, there was a span of 11 bases. The CDR3 has 13 residues. CDR3 protein: CSAPQQGQETQYF. The CDR3 bases are TGCAGTGCTCCGCAGCAGGGCCAAGAGACCCAGTACTTC.

This clonotype was recorded many times. This chain links TRBV4-3 with TRBJ2-7; D not certain. The CDR3 contains 14 residues. The V end was cut by 1 base, the J end by 0 bases, with 7 bases between. Germline V gene sequence: CDR1 LGHNA, CDR2 YSLEER. The CDR3 DNA reads as TGCGCCAGCAGCCAAGGGGCCAGCTCCTACGAGCAGTACGTC. It codes for CASSQGASSYEQYV.

The V gene is TRBV11-2, the J gene TRBJ2-3; D gene unclear. The CDR3 sequence is 14 residues long. V was pared by 1 base and J by 5 bases, with 10 bases between. Germline V gives CDR1 SGHAT, CDR2 FQNNGV. CDR3 bases: TGTGCCAGCAGCTTAGGAGGCCATGGAGATACGCAGTATTTT. This sequence encodes CASSLGGHGDTQYF.

The CDR3 protein is CASGDRGSPLHF. As DNA, the CDR3 is TGTGCCAGCGGGGACAGGGGATCACCCCTCCACTTT. The chain recombines TRBV6-2 or TRBV6-3 with TRBJ1-6, with 10 bases identical to TRBD1. The length of the CDR3 is 12 residues. Germline V gene lookup returns CDR1 MNHEY and CDR2 SVGEGT. The V gene end was trimmed by 8 bases and the J gene end by 10 bases; junction bases not matched to a gene: 2.

The table lists this clonotype with a few counts. The chain combines TRBV29-1 with TRBJ2-2, with D possibly TRBD2 on 5 matching bases. This CDR3 is built from 13 residues. CDR1 is SQVTM and CDR2 is ANQGSEA in the germline V gene. Between the trimmed V and J ends, which lost 7 bases and 7 bases, there was a span of 16 bases. The chain's CDR3 is CSAKLASHGELFF. CDR3 DNA: TGCAGCGCCAAGCTAGCATCCCACGGGGAGCTGTTTTTT.

The sample holds many counts of this clonotype. In nucleotides, the CDR3 is TGCGCCAGCAGCCAAGATCCCCCCGCAGATACGCAGTATTTT. It specifies CASSQDPPADTQYF. The rearrangement uses TRBV4-1 and TRBJ2-3; D uncertain. Trimming shortened V by 0 bases and J by 4 bases, and 8 bases separated the two germline ends. CDR1 is MGHRA, CDR2 YSYEKL, per germline. The CDR3 consists of 14 residues.

The V gene is TRBV18, the J gene TRBJ1-1, with TRBD1 matching over 9 bases. The J segment lost 3 bases and the V segment lost 4 bases, leaving 9 bases of the junction unmatched. The CDR3 is 16 residues long. Germline values: CDR1 KGHSH, CDR2 LQKENI. The CDR3 nucleotides read TGTGCCAGCTCACAAAACAGGGGGCTGGACGACACTGAAGCTTTCTTT. Residues: CASSQNRGLDDTEAFF.

This clonotype turned up a few times. The rearrangement links TRBV5-1 to TRBJ2-1, with D uncertain. V gave up 3 bases and J gave up 5 bases, with 9 bases separating them. The germline V gene encodes CDR1 SGHRS and CDR2 YFSETQ. CDR3 length equals 13 residues. The CDR3 loop reads CASSSAPDNEQFF. In DNA form, the CDR3 reads TGCGCCAGCAGCTCCGCCCCGGACAATGAGCAGTTCTTC.

V and J are TRBV20-1 and TRBJ1-5; maybe TRBD1 (5 bases). This CDR3 comprises 16 residues. CDR1 and CDR2 from the germline V gene are DFQATT and SNEGSKA (reference sequence). V lost 1 base to trimming and J lost 0 bases, with 13 bases between them. The CDR3 nucleotides read TGCAGTGCTAGAGTGCTGGACGGGGGTAGCAATCAGCCCCAGCATTTT. This encodes CSARVLDGGSNQPQHF.

This clonotype was seen ten or more times. This chain connects TRBV11-2 to TRBJ2-1; 7 bases match TRBD1. J lost 4 bases, V lost 0 bases, and 3 bases had no gene match. CDR1 is SGHAT and CDR2 is FQNNGV in the germline V gene. The CDR3 runs 15 residues. The CDR3: CASSLDRTGYNEQFF. As DNA, the CDR3 is TGTGCCAGCAGCTTAGATCGGACAGGTTACAATGAGCAGTTCTTC.

CDR3 nucleotides: TGCGCCAGCAGCTTTACAGGGGGAGGAAAACTGTTTTTT. Amino acid sequence: CASSFTGGGKLFF. The chain carries TRBV5-1 and TRBJ1-4; 8 bases are shared with TRBD1. J was trimmed by 10 bases and V by 2 bases; bases with no gene match: 4. The CDR3 is 13 amino acids. The germline V gene has CDR1 SGHRS and CDR2 YFSETQ.

This clonotype occurred a few times. V gene TRBV7-9 combines with J gene TRBJ2-2, with TRBD1 identical over 9 bases. V was clipped by 0 bases and J by 5 bases; unmatched bases: 7. Germline V gene data show CDR1 as SEHNR and CDR2 as FQNEAQ (reference sequence). The CDR3 is 17 residues long. The CDR3 coding sequence is TGTGCCAGCAGCTTAGCGGCGGACAGGGGTGATACCGGGGAGCTGTTTTTT. Translated, it gives CASSLAADRGDTGELFF.

This clonotype has only a few counts. This chain uses TRBV5-1 with TRBJ2-5, with TRBD1 identical over 8 bases. V shed 2 bases and J 11 bases; nucleotides not matched to a gene: 2. The CDR3 spans 11 residues. Germline CDR1 reads SGHRS; CDR2 reads YFSETQ. DNA of the CDR3: TGCGCCAGCAGCTTACAGGGGGGTCAGTACTTC. Protein sequence: CASSLQGGQYF.

The CDR3 DNA follows: TGTGCCAGCAGTTTGGAGACTAGGGGCAATGAGCAGTTCTTC. This sequence encodes CASSLETRGNEQFF. The rearrangement joins TRBV27 to TRBJ2-1, with a tentative D call TRBD2 (6 bases). Trimming took off 3 bases at V and 6 bases at J, with 12 bases between the two ends. CDR1 and CDR2 from the germline V gene are MNHEY and SMNVEV (reference sequence). This CDR3 has 14 amino acids.

This clonotype was seen a handful of times. This chain links TRBV10-2 with TRBJ2-3; 7 bases line up with TRBD2. CDR1 WSHSY and CDR2 SAAADI come from the germline V gene. V shed 1 base and J 1 base; nucleotides not matched to a gene: 11. This CDR3 spans 18 amino acids. CDR3 sequence (DNA): TGCGCCAGCAGTGAGTTTAGCCTGGGGAGCGGGGGCACAGATACGCAGTATTTT. It yields the protein CASSEFSLGSGGTDTQYF.

The chain is built from TRBV30 and TRBJ2-6; D call uncertain. The CDR3 length is 13 residues. Germline CDR1 and CDR2: GTSNPN and SVGIG (reference sequence). CDR3 in amino acids: CGVGSVGANVLTF. The CDR3 nucleotides read TGTGGAGTTGGGTCTGTCGGGGCCAACGTCCTGACTTTC.

This clonotype was seen only a few times. The V and J genes are TRBV7-9 and TRBJ1-1; a weak D match, TRBD1 (5 bases). V lost 7 bases and J lost 9, with 9 bases in between. CDR1 and CDR2 (germline): SEHNR, FQNEAQ (reference sequence). CDR3 length equals 10 residues. Written as DNA, the CDR3 is TGTGCCAGCATGGGGACCAAAGCTTTCTTT. It translates to CASMGTKAFF.

The V gene is TRBV7-3, the J gene TRBJ2-3; 7 positions agree with TRBD1. Per germline, CDR1 SGHTA and CDR2 FQGTGA. The CDR3 loop spans 13 amino acids. V dropped 5 bases and J dropped 4; count of bases not matched to a gene: 3. CDR3 loop: CASSAQGADTQYF. DNA for the CDR3: TGTGCCAGCAGCGCCCAGGGGGCAGATACGCAGTATTTT.

This chain connects TRBV7-8 to TRBJ1-5; 9 positions agree with TRBD1. Germline V gives CDR1 SGHVS, CDR2 FQNEAQ. Trimming at V came to 5 bases and at J to 0 bases, leaving 14 bases not matched to a gene. The CDR3 runs to 19 residues. The DNA of the CDR3 is TGTGCCAGCAGCACATTCCCGGGACAGGGAACTTATAGCAATCAGCCCCAGCATTTT. Translated: CASSTFPGQGTYSNQPQHF.